The 10 T cell receptor beta chains below were found in one sample sequenced in a study of CD8+CD57+ T cells in acquired aplastic anemia. TCR beta VDJ and CDR3 were profiled, and genomic DNA was the template. MiXCR, applied by TCRdb to the reads, yields one record per CDR3 protein. The table records 250,000 to 300,000 distinct CDR3 sequences, 45% to 65% of them present only once. Sequenced material: sorted CD4+, CD8+, or CD8+CD57+ T cells (not recorded which) from PBMCs. The receptors originated from a human donor with severe aplastic anemia or a healthy control (not recorded which).

The V call is TRBV11-2, the J call TRBJ2-7; D remains ambiguous. The CDR3 runs to 16 residues. Trimming left V 1 base short and J 1 base short, with 14 bases between. CDR1 and CDR2 (germline): SGHAT, FQNNGV. In DNA form, the CDR3 reads TGTGCCAGCAGCTTAGTTTCCGACCCTACATCCTACGAGCAGTACTTC. It specifies CASSLVSDPTSYEQYF.

CDR3 sequence (DNA): TGCGCCACCCCTAAGACAGGGACGGACACCGGGGAGCTGTTTTTT. Translation gives CATPKTGTDTGELFF. The chain links TRBV5-1 to TRBJ2-2; the match to TRBD1 covers 7 bases. The CDR3 is made up of 15 amino acids. V dropped 9 bases and J dropped 3; count of bases not matched to a gene: 11. The V gene's germline CDR1 is SGHRS and CDR2 YFSETQ.

Many counts were recorded for this clonotype. This sequence joins TRBV7-6 and TRBJ2-3; D might be TRBD1 (6 bases). In germline, CDR1 is SGHVS, CDR2 FNYEAQ. There are 17 residues in the CDR3. Trimming pared 5 bases from V and 5 bases from J, leaving 23 bases between. In DNA form, the CDR3 reads TGTGCCAGCAGCCCTAATCAGGGGCCCATACAGGGAGATACGCAGTATTTT. Protein product: CASSPNQGPIQGDTQYF.

V and J are TRBV20-1 and TRBJ2-3, with 7 bases identical to TRBD1. The CDR3 contains 13 residues. V shed 3 bases and J 5 bases; nucleotides not matched to a gene: 5. The V gene's germline CDR1 is DFQATT and CDR2 SNEGSKA (reference sequence). CDR3 DNA: TGCAGTGCTAGGACAGGGTTGGGAGATACGCAGTATTTT. This sequence encodes CSARTGLGDTQYF.

The gene calls are TRBV6-5 and TRBJ2-7; 8 nucleotides line up with TRBD2. Germline CDR1 MNHEY, CDR2 SVGAGI. This CDR3 region has 14 residues. After removal of 3 bases from V and 6 bases from J, the junction contained 7 bases not matched to a gene. Written as DNA, the CDR3 is TGTGCCAGCAGTTATAGCGGGACATCTGGCGAGCAGTACTTC. Amino acid sequence: CASSYSGTSGEQYF.

The rearrangement uses TRBV2 and TRBJ2-7; no definite D call. The CDR3 sequence is 13 residues long. The ends were cut back, 3 bases at V and 1 base at J, with 7 bases in the middle. Germline lookup yields CDR1 SNHLY and CDR2 FYNNEI. The chain's CDR3 is CASSDPSSYEQYF. The CDR3 nucleotides are TGTGCCAGCAGTGACCCGTCATCCTACGAGCAGTACTTC.

The chain carries TRBV10-3 and TRBJ2-3; D gene uncertain. Looked up from germline, CDR1 is ENHRY and CDR2 is SYGVKD. The V and J ends lost 2 bases and 1 base respectively, with 13 bases between them. The CDR3 runs to 16 residues. CDR3 nucleotides: TGTGCCATCAGTGAGGGTTTGGCTCCAGGCACAGATACGCAGTATTTT. Protein sequence: CAISEGLAPGTDTQYF.

This clonotype occurred many times. The chain joins TRBV28 to TRBJ1-3; the D gene is possibly TRBD1 (6 bases). Germline CDR1 MDHEN, CDR2 SYDVKM. There are 13 residues in the CDR3. V lost 8 bases and J lost 1, with 9 bases in between. This CDR3 is CASWGHSGNTIYF. In DNA, the CDR3 is TGTGCCAGCTGGGGGCATTCTGGAAACACCATATATTTT. Together with reference TRBV28 and TRBJ1-3, the CDR3 gives the full variable domain: DVKVTQSSRYLVKRTGEKVFLECVQDMDHENMFWYRQDPGLGLRLIYFSYDVKMKEKGDIPEGYSVSREKKERFSLILESASTNQTSMYLCASWGHSGNTIYFGEGSWLTVV.

The J gene is TRBJ2-7, the V gene TRBV10-1, with no clear D. The CDR3 runs 11 residues. Trimming shortened V by 1 base and J by 7 bases, and 5 bases separated the two germline ends. CDR1 and CDR2 (germline): WNHNN, SYGVQD (reference sequence). CDR3 residues: CASSELGEQYF. In nucleotides, the CDR3 is TGCGCCAGCAGTGAGTTGGGTGAGCAGTACTTC.

This clonotype was recorded only once. V and J are TRBV29-1 and TRBJ2-7, with 9 bases aligning to TRBD2. Germline assignment: CDR1 SQVTM and CDR2 ANQGSEA. J gave up 5 bases and V 6 bases, and 11 bases lay outside the gene matches. The CDR3 is made up of 14 amino acids. CDR3 protein: CSVWGRGGPDEQYF. CDR3 nucleotide sequence: TGCAGCGTATGGGGGCGGGGGGGCCCGGACGAGCAGTACTTC.